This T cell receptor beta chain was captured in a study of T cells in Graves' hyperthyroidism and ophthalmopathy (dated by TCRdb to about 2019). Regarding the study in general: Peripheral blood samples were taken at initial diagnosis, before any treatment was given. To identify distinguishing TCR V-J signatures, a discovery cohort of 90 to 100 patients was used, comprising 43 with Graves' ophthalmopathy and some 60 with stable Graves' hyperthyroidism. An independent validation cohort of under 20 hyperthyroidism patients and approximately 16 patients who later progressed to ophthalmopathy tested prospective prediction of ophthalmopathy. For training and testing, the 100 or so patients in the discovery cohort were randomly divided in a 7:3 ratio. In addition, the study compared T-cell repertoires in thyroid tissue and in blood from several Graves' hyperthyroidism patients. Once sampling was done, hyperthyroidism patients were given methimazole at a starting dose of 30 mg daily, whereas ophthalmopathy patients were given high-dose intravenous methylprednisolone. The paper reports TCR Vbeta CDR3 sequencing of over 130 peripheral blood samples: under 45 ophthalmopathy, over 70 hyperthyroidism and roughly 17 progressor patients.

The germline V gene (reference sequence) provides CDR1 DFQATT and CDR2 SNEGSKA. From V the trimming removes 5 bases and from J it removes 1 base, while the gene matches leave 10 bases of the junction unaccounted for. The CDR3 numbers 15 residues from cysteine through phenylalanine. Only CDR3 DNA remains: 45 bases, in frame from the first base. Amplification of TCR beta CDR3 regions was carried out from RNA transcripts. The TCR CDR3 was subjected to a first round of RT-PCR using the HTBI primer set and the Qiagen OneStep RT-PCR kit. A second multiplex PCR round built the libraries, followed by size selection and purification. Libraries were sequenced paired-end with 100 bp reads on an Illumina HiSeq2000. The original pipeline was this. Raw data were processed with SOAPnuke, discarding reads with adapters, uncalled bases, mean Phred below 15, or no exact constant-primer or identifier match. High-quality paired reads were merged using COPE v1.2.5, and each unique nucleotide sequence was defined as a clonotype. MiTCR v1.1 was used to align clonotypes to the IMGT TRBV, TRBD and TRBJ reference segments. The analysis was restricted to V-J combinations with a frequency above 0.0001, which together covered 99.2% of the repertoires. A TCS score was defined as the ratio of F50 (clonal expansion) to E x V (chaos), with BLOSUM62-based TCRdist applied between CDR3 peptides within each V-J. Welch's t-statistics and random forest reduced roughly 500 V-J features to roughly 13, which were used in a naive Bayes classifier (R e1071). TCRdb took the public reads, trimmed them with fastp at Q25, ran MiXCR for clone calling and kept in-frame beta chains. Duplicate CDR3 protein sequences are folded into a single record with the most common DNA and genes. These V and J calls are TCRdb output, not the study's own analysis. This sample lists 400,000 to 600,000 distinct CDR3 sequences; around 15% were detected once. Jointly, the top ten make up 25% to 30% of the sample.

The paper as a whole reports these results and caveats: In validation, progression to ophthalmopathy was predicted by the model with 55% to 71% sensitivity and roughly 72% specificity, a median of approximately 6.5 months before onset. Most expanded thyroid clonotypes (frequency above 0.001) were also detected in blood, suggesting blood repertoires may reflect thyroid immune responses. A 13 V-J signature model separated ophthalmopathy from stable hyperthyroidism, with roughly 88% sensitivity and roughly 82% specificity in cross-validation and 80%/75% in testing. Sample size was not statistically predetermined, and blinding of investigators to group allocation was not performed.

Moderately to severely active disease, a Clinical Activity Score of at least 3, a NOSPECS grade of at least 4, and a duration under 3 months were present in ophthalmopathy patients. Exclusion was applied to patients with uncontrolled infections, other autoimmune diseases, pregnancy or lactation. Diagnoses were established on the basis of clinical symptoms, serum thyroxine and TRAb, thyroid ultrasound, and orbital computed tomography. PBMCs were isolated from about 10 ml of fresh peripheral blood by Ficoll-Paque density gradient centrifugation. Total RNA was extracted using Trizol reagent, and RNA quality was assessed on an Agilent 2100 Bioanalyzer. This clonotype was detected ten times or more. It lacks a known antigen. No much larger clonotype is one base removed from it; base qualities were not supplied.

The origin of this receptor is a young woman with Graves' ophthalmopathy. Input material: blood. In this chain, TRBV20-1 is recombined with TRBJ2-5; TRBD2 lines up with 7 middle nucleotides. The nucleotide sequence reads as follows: TGCAGTGCTTCTCATACGTCGGGAGGCCAAGAGACCCAGTACTTC. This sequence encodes CSASHTSGGQETQYF.